Below, 3 T cell receptor beta chains from the same sample are listed, as sequenced in a study of read filtering for tumor transcriptome and immune sequencing. The library was built from roughly 400 ng RNA with molecular barcoded adaptors for alpha/delta and beta/gamma chains. Via MiXCR, TCRdb re-called the reads, giving one row per CDR3 protein. The data contain 35,000 to 50,000 distinct CDR3 sequences, 13% to 15% of them singletons. Sequencing was carried out using a population of CD138-negative cells sorted from bone marrow. These receptors all come from a donor over 35 with multiple myeloma.

There are a few counts of this clonotype. The chain carries TRBV6-5 and TRBJ2-1; D may be TRBD1 (5 bases). CDR1 and CDR2 (germline): MNHEY, SVGAGI. This CDR3 is 13 amino acids long. V shed 5 bases and J shed 5 bases, with 10 bases lying between them. In nucleotides, the CDR3 is TGTGCCAGCAGTCGTCCAGGGCACAATGAGCAGTTCTTC. Translated: CASSRPGHNEQFF.

With regard to this clonotype: This likely stems from a read error, as it lies one base from a far larger clone. The chain couples TRBV4-3 to TRBJ2-7, with 11 bases that match TRBD2. The CDR3 sequence is 16 residues long. Germline V gene lookup returns CDR1 LGHNA and CDR2 YSLEER. J lost 3 bases, V lost 0 bases, and 4 bases had no gene match. CDR3 loop: CASSQDHGLAGYEQYF. CDR3 nucleotide sequence: TGCGCCAGCAGCCAAGATCACGGACTAGCGGGCTACGAGCAGTACTTC.

Comments on this clonotype: A clone one base away is much larger, so this may be a read error. The CDR3, as DNA: TGTGCCAGCAGCGAGCCGGGACAGGGAAGGAACACTGTAGCTTTCTTT. Translating gives CASSEPGQGRNTVAFF. V is TRBV11-1 and J is TRBJ1-1; 9 nucleotides align to TRBD1. The germline CDR1 and CDR2 sequences are SGHAT and FQDESV (reference sequence). The CDR3 is 16 residues long.